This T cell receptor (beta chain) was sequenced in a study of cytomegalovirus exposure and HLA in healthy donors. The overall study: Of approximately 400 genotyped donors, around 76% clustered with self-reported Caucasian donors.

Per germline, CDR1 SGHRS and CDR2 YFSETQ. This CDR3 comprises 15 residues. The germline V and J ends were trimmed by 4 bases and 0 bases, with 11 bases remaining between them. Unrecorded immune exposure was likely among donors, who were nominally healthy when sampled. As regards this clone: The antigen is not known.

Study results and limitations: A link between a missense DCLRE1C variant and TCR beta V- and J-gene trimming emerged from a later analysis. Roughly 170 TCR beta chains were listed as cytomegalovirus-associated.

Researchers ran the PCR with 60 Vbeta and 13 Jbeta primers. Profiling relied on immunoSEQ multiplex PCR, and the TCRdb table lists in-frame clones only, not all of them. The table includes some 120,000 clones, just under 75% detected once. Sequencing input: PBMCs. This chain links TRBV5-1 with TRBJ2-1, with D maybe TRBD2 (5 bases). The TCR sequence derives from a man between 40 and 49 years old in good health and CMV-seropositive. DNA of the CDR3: TGCGCCAGCAGCGAGGAGGTCCCCTCCTACAATGAGCAGTTCTTC. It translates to CASSEEVPSYNEQFF.